A single sample gave rise to the 10 T cell receptor beta chains below, sequenced in a study of blood T cells in healthy people across ages. Next came a second PCR, run for roughly 6 to 11 cycles, which used a sample-barcoded 5' primer along with a J-beta primer mix. TCRdb analysed the 5' RACE reads with MiXCR anew, one entry per CDR3 protein. In the table there are 1.5 million to 2 million distinct CDR3 sequences, roughly 49% of which are singletons. The specimen was blood. The receptor set was obtained from a woman in her thirties or forties in good health.

The chain is built from TRBV3-1 and TRBJ1-2, with 7 bases aligning to TRBD1. With V trimmed by 5 bases and J by 4 bases, 7 bases remained unmatched. Germline V gives CDR1 LGHDT, CDR2 YNNKEL (reference sequence). The CDR3 sequence is 14 residues long. This CDR3 reads CASSRAGGSYGYTF. CDR3 bases: TGTGCCAGCAGCAGGGCAGGGGGGAGCTATGGCTACACCTTC. Together with reference TRBV3-1 and TRBJ1-2, the CDR3 gives the full variable domain: DTAVSQTPKYLVTQMGNDKSIKCEQNLGHDTMYWYKQDSKKFLKIMFSYNNKELIINETVPNRFSPKSPDKAHLNLHINSLELGDSAVYFCASSRAGGSYGYTFGSGTRLTVV.

The DNA for the CDR3 is TGTGCCAGCAGCTTAAATAGCGGGGGGTACCAAGAGACCCAGTACTTC. It is translated as CASSLNSGGYQETQYF. V usage is TRBV11-2 and J usage is TRBJ2-5, with 10 bases lining up with TRBD2. The CDR3 sequence is 16 residues long. The trim removed 2 bases at V and 0 bases at J, leaving 3 bases unmatched. The germline CDR1 and CDR2 sequences are SGHAT and FQNNGV. The complete variable domain, with remaining parts taken from reference TRBV11-2 and TRBJ2-5, reads EAGVAQSPRYKIIEKRQSVAFWCNPISGHATLYWYQQILGQGPKLLIQFQNNGVVDDSQLPKDRFSAERLKGVDSTLKIQPAKLEDSAVYLCASSLNSGGYQETQYFGPGTRLLVL.

This clonotype showed up just once. The V and J genes are TRBV6-5 and TRBJ1-2, with TRBD1 matching over 10 bases. J gave up 7 bases and V 7 bases, and 9 bases lay outside the gene matches. The CDR3 extends over 14 amino acids. Germline assignment: CDR1 MNHEY and CDR2 SVGAGI. The DNA of the CDR3 is TGTGCCAGCACTCTCGACAGGGGGCAAGGTGGCTACACCTTC. Amino acids: CASTLDRGQGGYTF.

The chain uses TRBV4-3 and TRBJ2-1; either TRBD1 or TRBD2 may fit D (6 bases each). Germline V CDR1 and CDR2: LGHNA, YSLEER. CDR3 size: 15 residues. Between the trimmed V and J ends, which lost 4 bases and 6 bases, there was a span of 16 bases. The DNA for the CDR3 is TGCGCCAGCAGCCCCGTAGGGGGGACCTCCAATGAGCAGTTCTTC. Its translation is CASSPVGGTSNEQFF.

This clonotype was detected only a few times. V is TRBV20-1 and J is TRBJ2-1; 7 nucleotides line up with TRBD2. The length of the CDR3 is 12 residues. Per germline, CDR1 DFQATT and CDR2 SNEGSKA (reference sequence). With 4 bases clipped from V and 15 bases from J, the junction kept 12 bases outside the gene matches. CDR3 in amino acids: CSANSPGVAGFF. For the CDR3, the DNA is TGCAGTGCTAACTCCCCGGGGGTAGCGGGGTTCTTC.

V is TRBV18 and J is TRBJ2-5; tentative D call: TRBD2 (8 bases). The J call may not be correct, given that the DNA end is closer to TRBJ2-3. Germline CDR1 and CDR2: KGHSH and LQKENI. The CDR3 extends over 15 amino acids. In nucleotides, the CDR3 is TGTGCCAGCTCACCAAGCGGGGGACAGCAAGAGACCCAGTATTTT. Its translation: CASSPSGGQQETQYF.

V is TRBV28 and J is TRBJ1-2, with D unclear. The CDR3 is made up of 12 amino acids. CDR1 and CDR2 (germline): MDHEN, SYDVKM. V was shortened by 10 bases and J by 0 bases, with 9 bases between the two germline ends. The CDR3 here is CATAEANYGYTF. In DNA, the CDR3 is TGTGCCACCGCGGAAGCTAACTATGGCTACACCTTC.

This chain links TRBV6-2 or TRBV6-3 with TRBJ2-6; no firm D call. Germline V CDR1 and CDR2: MNHEY, SVGEGT. V lost 0 bases and J 0 bases, leaving 9 bases between the germline ends. This CDR3 contains 17 residues. For the CDR3, the DNA is TGTGCCAGCAGTTACTCGGGTGCCGCCTCTGGGGCCAACGTCCTGACTTTC. Its protein is CASSYSGAASGANVLTF.

The V and J genes are TRBV27 and TRBJ2-3; 10 bases agree with TRBD1. With 6 bases clipped from V and 6 bases from J, the junction kept 15 bases outside the gene matches. Germline CDR1 is MNHEY and CDR2 is SMNVEV (reference sequence). The CDR3 has 17 residues. The CDR3 DNA is TGTGCCAGCAGAGGGACAGGGGCCGGTGGGGTTGGGGATACGCAGTATTTT. It specifies CASRGTGAGGVGDTQYF.

This clonotype occurred once. This sequence joins TRBV5-6 and TRBJ1-6; possible D gene TRBD1, 6 bases. With 1 base removed from V and 0 bases from J, the gap between germline ends came to 11 bases. This CDR3 contains 17 residues. Germline V CDR1 and CDR2: SGHDT, YYEEEE. The CDR3 spells CASSLSQGYSYNSPLHF. CDR3 bases: TGTGCCAGCAGCTTGTCGCAGGGGTACTCCTATAATTCACCCCTCCACTTT.